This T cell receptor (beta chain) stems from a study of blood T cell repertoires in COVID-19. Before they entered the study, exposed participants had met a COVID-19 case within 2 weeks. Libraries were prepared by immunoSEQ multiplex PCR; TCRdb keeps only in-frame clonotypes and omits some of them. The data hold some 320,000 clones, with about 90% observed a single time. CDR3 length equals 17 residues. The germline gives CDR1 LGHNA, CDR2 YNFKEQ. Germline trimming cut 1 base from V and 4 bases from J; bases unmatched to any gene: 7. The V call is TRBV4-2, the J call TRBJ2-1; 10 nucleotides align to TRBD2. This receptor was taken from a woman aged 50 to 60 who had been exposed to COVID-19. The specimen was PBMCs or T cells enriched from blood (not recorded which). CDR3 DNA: TGTGCCAGCAGCCAAGTTGGACTAGCGGAAGATTACAATGAGCAGTTCTTC. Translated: CASSQVGLAEDYNEQFF.